This TCR beta chain derives from a study of identical twins. This clonotype appeared a few times. Its specificity is not known. Study findings and constraints: Beta clonotypes that were abundant in cord blood contained fewer insertions, a pattern absent from memory repertoires.

Template switching, a step in the protocol, added a universal primer site, and cDNA carried unique molecular identifiers. TCRdb called the 5' RACE reads again in MiXCR, with one record for every CDR3 protein. The table records hundreds of thousands of distinct CDR3 sequences, more than 20% of them present only once. Germline lookup yields CDR1 DFQATT and CDR2 SNEGSKA (reference sequence). This CDR3 has 14 residues. J gave up 4 bases and V 3 bases, and 3 bases lay outside the gene matches. Donors uniformly comprised healthy Caucasians. These data were also reused for a study on T cells expressing NK-cell markers. That source reports: Sequenced donors, eight in total, included seven who were HCMV-seropositive and one who was seronegative.

This clonotype was sampled from a young woman in good health. The chain links TRBV20-1 to TRBJ2-5; 12 bases map to TRBD2. Sequenced sample: CD4+ T cells sorted from blood. CDR3: CSARLAGGRETQYF. The DNA of the CDR3 is TGCAGTGCTAGGCTAGCGGGGGGGCGAGAGACCCAGTACTTC.